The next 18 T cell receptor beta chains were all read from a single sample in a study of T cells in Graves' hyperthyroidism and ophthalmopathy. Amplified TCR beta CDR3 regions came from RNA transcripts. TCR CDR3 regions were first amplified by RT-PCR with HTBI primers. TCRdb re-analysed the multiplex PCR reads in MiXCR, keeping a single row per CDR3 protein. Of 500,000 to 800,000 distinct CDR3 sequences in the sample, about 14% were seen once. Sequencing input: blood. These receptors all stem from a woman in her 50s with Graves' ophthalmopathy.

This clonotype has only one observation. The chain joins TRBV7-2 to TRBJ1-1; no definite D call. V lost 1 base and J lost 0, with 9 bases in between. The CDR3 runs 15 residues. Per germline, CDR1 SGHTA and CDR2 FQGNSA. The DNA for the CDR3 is TGTGCCAGCAGCTTAGAGGCGGTTATGAACACTGAAGCTTTCTTT. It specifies CASSLEAVMNTEAFF. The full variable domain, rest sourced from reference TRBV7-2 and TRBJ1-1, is GAGVSQSPSNKVTEKGKDVELRCDPISGHTALYWYRQSLGQGLEFLIYFQGNSAPDKSGLPSDRFSAERTGGSVSTLTIQRTQQEDSAVYLCASSLEAVMNTEAFFGQGTRLTVV.

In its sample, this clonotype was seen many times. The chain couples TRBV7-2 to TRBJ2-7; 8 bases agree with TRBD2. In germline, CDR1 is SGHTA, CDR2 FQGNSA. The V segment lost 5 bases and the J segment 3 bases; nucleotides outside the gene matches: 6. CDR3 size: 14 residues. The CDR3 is CASSRSGSGYEQYF. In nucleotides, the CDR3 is TGTGCCAGCAGCCGCAGCGGGAGCGGCTACGAGCAGTACTTC.

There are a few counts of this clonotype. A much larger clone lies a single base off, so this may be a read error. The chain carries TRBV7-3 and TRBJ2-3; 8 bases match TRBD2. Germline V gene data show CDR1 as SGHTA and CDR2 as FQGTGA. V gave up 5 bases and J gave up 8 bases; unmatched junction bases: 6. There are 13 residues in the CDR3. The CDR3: CASSTGGGGTQYF. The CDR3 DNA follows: TGTGCCAGCAGCACCGGGGGGGGAGGTACGCAGTATTTT.

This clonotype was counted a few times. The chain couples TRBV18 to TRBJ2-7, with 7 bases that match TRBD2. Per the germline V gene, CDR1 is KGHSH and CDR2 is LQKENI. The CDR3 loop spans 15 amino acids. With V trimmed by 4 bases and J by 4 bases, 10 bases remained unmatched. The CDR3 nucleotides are TGTGCCAGCTCACTACCGCTGGCGGGAGCTTACGAGCAGTACTTC. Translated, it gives CASSLPLAGAYEQYF.

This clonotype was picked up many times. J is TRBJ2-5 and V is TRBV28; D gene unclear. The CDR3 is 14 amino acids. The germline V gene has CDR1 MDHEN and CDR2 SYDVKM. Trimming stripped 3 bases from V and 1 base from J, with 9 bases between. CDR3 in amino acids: CASSFTSAQETQYF. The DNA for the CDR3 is TGTGCCAGCAGTTTTACAAGTGCCCAAGAGACCCAGTACTTC.

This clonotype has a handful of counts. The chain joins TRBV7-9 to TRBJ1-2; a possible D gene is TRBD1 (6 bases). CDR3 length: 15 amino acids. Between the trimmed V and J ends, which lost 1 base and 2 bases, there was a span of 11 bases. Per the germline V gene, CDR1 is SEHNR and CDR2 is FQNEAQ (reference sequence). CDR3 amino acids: CASSLDNRENYGYTF. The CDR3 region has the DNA TGTGCCAGCAGCTTAGACAACAGGGAGAACTATGGCTACACCTTC.

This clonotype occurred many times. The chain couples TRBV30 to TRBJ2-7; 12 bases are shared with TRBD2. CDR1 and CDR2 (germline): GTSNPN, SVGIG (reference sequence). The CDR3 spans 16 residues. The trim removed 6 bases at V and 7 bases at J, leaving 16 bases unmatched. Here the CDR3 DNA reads TGTGCCTGCCCCCGAATGGCAGCAGGACTAGCGGGAGAGCAGTACTTC. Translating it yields CACPRMAAGLAGEQYF.

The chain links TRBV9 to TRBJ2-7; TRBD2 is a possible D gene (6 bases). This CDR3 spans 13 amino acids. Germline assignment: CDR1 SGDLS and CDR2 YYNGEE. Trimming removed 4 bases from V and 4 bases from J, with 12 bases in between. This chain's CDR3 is CASSIAETYEQYF. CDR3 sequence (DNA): TGTGCCAGCAGCATAGCGGAGACGTACGAGCAGTACTTC.

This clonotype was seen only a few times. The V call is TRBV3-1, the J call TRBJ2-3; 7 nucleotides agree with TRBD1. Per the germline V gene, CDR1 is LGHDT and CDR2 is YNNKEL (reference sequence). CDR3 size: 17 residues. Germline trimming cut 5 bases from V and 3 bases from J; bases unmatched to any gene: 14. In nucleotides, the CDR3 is TGTGCCAGCAGCGTTAATAGCCGACAGGGACGAACAGATACGCAGTATTTT. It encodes CASSVNSRQGRTDTQYF.

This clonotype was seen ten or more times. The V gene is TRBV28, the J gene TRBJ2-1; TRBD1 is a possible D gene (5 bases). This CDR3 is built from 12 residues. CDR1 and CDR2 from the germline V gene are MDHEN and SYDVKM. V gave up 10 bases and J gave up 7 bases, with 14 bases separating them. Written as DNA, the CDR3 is TGTGCCACGGTAGGGGCGAGAAATGAGCAGTTCTTC. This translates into CATVGARNEQFF.

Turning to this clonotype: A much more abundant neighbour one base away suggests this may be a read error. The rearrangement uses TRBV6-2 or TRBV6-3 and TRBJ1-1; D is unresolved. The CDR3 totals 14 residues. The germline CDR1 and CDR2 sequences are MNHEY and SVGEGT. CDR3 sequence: CASSPSRQTTKAFF. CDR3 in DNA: TGTGCCAGCAGTCCCTCACGTCAAACCACTAAAGCTTTCTTT.

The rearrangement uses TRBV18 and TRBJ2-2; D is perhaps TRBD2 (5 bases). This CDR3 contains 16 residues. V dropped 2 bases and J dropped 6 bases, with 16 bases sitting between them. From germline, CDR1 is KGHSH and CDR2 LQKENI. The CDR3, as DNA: TGTGCCAGCTCACCAGGGCGTCTAGCAACGTCCGGGGAGCTGTTTTTT. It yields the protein CASSPGRLATSGELFF.

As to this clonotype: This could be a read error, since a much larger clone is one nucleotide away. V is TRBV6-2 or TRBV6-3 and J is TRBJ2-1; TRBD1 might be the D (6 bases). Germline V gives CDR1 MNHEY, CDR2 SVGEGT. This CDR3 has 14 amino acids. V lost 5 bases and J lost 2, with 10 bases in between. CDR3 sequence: CASSPGVTYNEQFF. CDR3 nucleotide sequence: TGTGCCAGCAGTCCAGGGGTAACCTACAATGAGCAGTTCTTC.

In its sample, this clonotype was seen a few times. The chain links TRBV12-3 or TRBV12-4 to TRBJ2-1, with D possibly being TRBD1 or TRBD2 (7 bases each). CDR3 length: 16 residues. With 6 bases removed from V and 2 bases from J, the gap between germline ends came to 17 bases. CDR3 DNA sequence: TGTGCCAGCAGCAAGATCAGGGGGGGAGCCTACAATGAGCAGTTCTTC. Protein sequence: CASSKIRGGAYNEQFF.

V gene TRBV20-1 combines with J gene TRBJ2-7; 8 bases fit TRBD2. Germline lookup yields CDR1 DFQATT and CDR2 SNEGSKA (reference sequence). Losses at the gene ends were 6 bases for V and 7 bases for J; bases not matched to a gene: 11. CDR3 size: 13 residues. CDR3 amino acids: CSAPPGGGGEQYF. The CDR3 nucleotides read TGCAGTGCCCCACCCGGGGGGGGCGGAGAGCAGTACTTC.

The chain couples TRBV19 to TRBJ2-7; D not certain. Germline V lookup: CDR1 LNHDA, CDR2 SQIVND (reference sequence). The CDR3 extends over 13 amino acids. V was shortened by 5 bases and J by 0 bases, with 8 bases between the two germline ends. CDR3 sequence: CASSGVSSYEQYF. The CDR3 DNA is TGTGCCAGTAGTGGAGTCAGCTCCTACGAGCAGTACTTC.

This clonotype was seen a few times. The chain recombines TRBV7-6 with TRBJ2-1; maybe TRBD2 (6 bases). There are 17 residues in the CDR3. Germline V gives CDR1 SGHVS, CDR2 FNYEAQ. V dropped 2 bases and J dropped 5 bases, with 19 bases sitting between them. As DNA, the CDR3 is TGTGCCAGCAGCTTAAATCTCGGTGGGAGGTTCAACAATGAGCAGTTCTTC. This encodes CASSLNLGGRFNNEQFF.

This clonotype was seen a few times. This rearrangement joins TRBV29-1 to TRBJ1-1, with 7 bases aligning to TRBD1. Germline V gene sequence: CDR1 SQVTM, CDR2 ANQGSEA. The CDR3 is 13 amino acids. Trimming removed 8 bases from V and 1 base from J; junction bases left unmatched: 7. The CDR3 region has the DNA TGCAGCACCAGACAGGGCACGAACACTGAAGCTTTCTTT. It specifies CSTRQGTNTEAFF.